This T cell receptor beta chain was obtained from a study of blood T cell repertoires in COVID-19. Across the whole study: Sites in the United States, Italy and Spain provided acute and convalescent COVID-19 samples. PBMCs, B-cell-depleted T cells, or T cells were the source of the cDNA or gDNA that made up the material.

This clone is labeled as medium-sized. The CDR3 is 15 amino acids. Looked up from germline, CDR1 is MNHEY and CDR2 is SVGEGT. V was pared by 6 bases and J by 1 base, with 14 bases between. In the authors' methods: It was from reference gene primer amplification that nucleated cell counts were estimated. This table comes from immunoSEQ multiplex PCR, and its TCRdb copy is limited to in-frame clones, with some not included. From that table come the V and J calls and clone size; the DNA was used to work out D and trimming. The table shows around 19,000 clones, with 91% occurring only once. The rearrangement joins TRBV6-2 or TRBV6-3 to TRBJ2-3, with a weak D call TRBD2 (6 bases). The sequence came from a human donor in a cohort sampled during active COVID-19. The sample was peripheral blood. CDR3 sequence: CASSSRPGGTDTQYF. CDR3 nucleotides: TGTGCCAGCAGCTCACGACCGGGAGGCACAGATACGCAGTATTTT.